A single sample is the source of the 13 T cell receptor beta chains below, sequenced in a study of graft-versus-host responses after intestinal transplantation. Intraepithelial and lamina propria lymphocytes were isolated from graft specimens. Sequenced by immunoSEQ multiplex PCR; TCRdb stores in-frame clones only, minus some. The sample includes about 1,100 clones, around three quarters of them seen just once. Specimen: ileum tissue, collected around 250 days after intestinal transplantation. The receptors originated from a human patient who received an intestinal transplant, so some T cells may come from the graft donor.

The chain uses TRBV9 and TRBJ1-2, with D possibly TRBD1 on 6 matching bases. The CDR3 is made up of 14 amino acids. V was clipped by 3 bases and J by 8 bases, with 17 bases between them. Germline values: CDR1 SGDLS, CDR2 YYNGEE. The CDR3 sequence is CASSGTTGRRGYTF. CDR3 coding DNA: TGTGCCAGCAGCGGAACAACAGGGAGGAGAGGCTACACCTTC.

The CDR3 DNA reads TGTGCCTGGAATATCGCAGGGACGGGCACTGAAGCTTTCTTT. Amino acid sequence: CAWNIAGTGTEAFF. V gene TRBV30 combines with J gene TRBJ1-1; tentative D call: TRBD1 (5 bases). The CDR3 extends over 14 amino acids. Germline V CDR1 and CDR2: GTSNPN, SVGIG (reference sequence). With 4 bases removed from V and 4 bases from J, the gap between germline ends came to 16 bases.

This clone appeared a few times. This rearrangement joins TRBV27 to TRBJ2-7; 7 bases are shared with TRBD2. Unmatched junction bases numbered 6, after V lost 6 bases and J lost 4 bases. Germline CDR1 MNHEY, CDR2 SMNVEV (reference sequence). This CDR3 comprises 13 residues. CDR3 in amino acids: CASRQASGYEQYF. CDR3 in DNA: TGTGCCAGCAGGCAGGCTAGCGGTTACGAGCAGTACTTC.

V gene TRBV18 combines with J gene TRBJ1-4; D call uncertain. Germline lookup yields CDR1 KGHSH and CDR2 LQKENI. The CDR3 covers 13 residues. V gave up 3 bases and J gave up 0 bases, with 2 bases separating them. The chain's CDR3 is CASSPATNEKLFF. As DNA, the CDR3 is TGTGCCAGCTCACCGGCAACTAATGAAAAACTGTTTTTT.

The chain joins TRBV28 to TRBJ1-1; tentatively, D is TRBD1 (5 bases). The CDR3 runs 15 residues. Deletions cut 8 bases from V and 5 bases from J, with 21 bases between. Germline V gives CDR1 MDHEN, CDR2 SYDVKM. The CDR3 sequence: CASHSYEGPETEAFF. Here the CDR3 DNA reads TGTGCCAGCCATTCCTATGAGGGACCGGAGACTGAAGCTTTCTTT.

The J gene is TRBJ2-1, the V gene TRBV5-4; 15 nucleotides agree with TRBD2. After removal of 4 bases from V and 10 bases from J, the junction contained 9 bases not matched to a gene. The germline V gene has CDR1 SGHNT and CDR2 YYREEE (reference sequence). CDR3 length equals 16 residues. Here the CDR3 reads CASSVPGLAGGREQFF. CDR3 DNA: TGTGCCAGCAGCGTCCCGGGACTAGCGGGAGGACGGGAGCAGTTCTTC. The full variable domain, rest sourced from reference TRBV5-4 and TRBJ2-1, is ETGVTQSPTHLIKTRGQQVTLRCSSQSGHNTVSWYQQALGQGPQFIFQYYREEENGRGNFPPRFSGLQFPNYSSELNVNALELDDSALYLCASSVPGLAGGREQFFGPGTRLTVL.

This chain joins TRBV4-1 and TRBJ2-4, with D tentatively TRBD2 (6 bases). The CDR3 consists of 17 residues. Trimming stripped 2 bases from V and 1 base from J, with 15 bases between. The germline V gene encodes CDR1 MGHRA and CDR2 YSYEKL. Here the CDR3 DNA reads TGCGCCAGCAGCCAAATGGGCGGGGCGGGGGCCAAAAACATTCAGTACTTC. Translating it yields CASSQMGGAGAKNIQYF.

This clone was recorded only once. The rearrangement links TRBV28 to TRBJ1-3; D is uncertain. Per the germline V gene, CDR1 is MDHEN and CDR2 is SYDVKM. V lost 7 bases and J lost 4, with 23 bases in between. The CDR3 is 17 residues long. The CDR3 DNA reads as TGTGCCAGCACCCAACCCGGGCCAGTATGGGTAGGAAACACCATATATTTT. It codes for CASTQPGPVWVGNTIYF.

The rearrangement links TRBV2 to TRBJ2-7; a weak D match, TRBD1 (5 bases). The CDR3 consists of 12 residues. CDR1 and CDR2 (germline): SNHLY, FYNNEI. Deletions cut 5 bases from V and 6 bases from J, with 11 bases between. The CDR3 is CASSTDNSEQYF. The CDR3 DNA reads TGTGCCAGCAGTACGGACAACTCCGAGCAGTACTTC.

CDR3 sequence: CASSQGGTVPVSEKLFF. CDR3 nucleotide sequence: TGCGCCAGCAGCCAAGGGGGGACAGTCCCCGTCAGTGAAAAACTGTTTTTT. The chain recombines TRBV4-3 with TRBJ1-4, with 7 bases fitting TRBD1. Germline assignment: CDR1 LGHNA and CDR2 YSLEER. The CDR3 contains 17 residues. The V and J ends lost 1 base and 7 bases, in that order; junction bases with no gene match: 12.

The chain has TRBV4-1 and TRBJ2-1; possibly TRBD1 for D (6 bases). Germline V CDR1 and CDR2: MGHRA, YSYEKL. The CDR3 spans 21 residues. The V end lost 0 bases, the J end lost 0 bases, and 24 bases lay between the germline ends. The CDR3 region is CASSQDRGQLNPLSSYNEQFF. CDR3 sequence (DNA): TGCGCCAGCAGCCAAGATAGGGGACAACTAAATCCTCTTAGCTCCTACAATGAGCAGTTCTTC.

The chain links TRBV12-2 to TRBJ2-1; the table gives TRBD2 as D, unverified against the DNA. TRBV12-2 corresponds to a pseudogene. This CDR3 region has 15 residues. The DNA of the CDR3 is TGTGCAAGTCACCGCCCGGGACTACCCTACAATGAGCAGTTCTTC. As protein: CASHRPGLPYNEQFF.

J is TRBJ2-3 and V is TRBV5-1; D remains ambiguous. Germline CDR1 reads SGHRS; CDR2 reads YFSETQ. This CDR3 region has 12 residues. Trimming cost V 0 bases and J 2 bases, with 1 base left between them. CDR3 DNA: TGCGCCAGCAGCTTGGACACAGATACGCAGTATTTT. Translated: CASSLDTDTQYF.